What follows are 21 T cell receptor beta chains derived from one specimen sequenced in a study of T cell responses to AZD1222 COVID-19 vaccine. The protocol was immunoSEQ multiplex PCR, while the TCRdb copy is restricted to in-frame clones and leaves out a portion. The sample shows more than 95,000 clones, 90% of them seen only once. The source was peripheral blood, collected on day 0 of MenACWY control vaccination. These receptors came from an adult in good health.

V gene TRBV6-5 combines with J gene TRBJ2-5; possible D gene TRBD2, 5 bases. Germline assignment: CDR1 MNHEY and CDR2 SVGAGI. V was clipped by 7 bases and J by 5 bases, with 14 bases between them. The length of the CDR3 is 13 residues. The CDR3 region is CASTSGVGETQYF. The CDR3 nucleotides read TGTGCCAGCACGTCCGGGGTAGGGGAGACCCAGTACTTC.

This clone was recorded many times. The chain joins TRBV27 to TRBJ2-2; tentatively, D is TRBD2 (6 bases). The germline V gene has CDR1 MNHEY and CDR2 SMNVEV (reference sequence). Trimming shortened V by 2 bases and J by 7 bases, and 14 bases separated the two germline ends. The CDR3 extends over 15 amino acids. The CDR3 protein is CASSLSYGRGGELFF. CDR3 nucleotide sequence: TGTGCCAGCAGTTTAAGTTACGGGAGAGGCGGGGAGCTGTTTTTT.

The gene calls are TRBV5-4 and TRBJ2-2; D remains ambiguous. The V gene's germline CDR1 is SGHNT and CDR2 YYREEE (reference sequence). The CDR3 totals 16 residues. Trimming removed 0 bases at V and 3 bases at J, with 12 bases between. The DNA of the CDR3 is TGTGCCAGCAGCTTGGGTCAGAGTATAGACACCGGGGAGCTGTTTTTT. It specifies CASSLGQSIDTGELFF.

DNA of the CDR3: TGTGCCAGCAGCCAAAAGGGGGATACGCAGTATTTT. Residues: CASSQKGDTQYF. The chain uses TRBV3-1 (or the pseudogene TRBV3-2) and TRBJ2-3, with a possible D match to TRBD1 (5 bases). In germline, CDR1 is LGHDT, CDR2 YNNKEL (reference sequence). The CDR3 totals 12 residues. Trimming stripped 2 bases from V and 6 bases from J, with 6 bases between.

This chain connects TRBV7-2 to TRBJ1-1; TRBD1 aligns across 11 bases. The CDR3 covers 15 residues. CDR1 SGHTA and CDR2 FQGNSA come from the germline V gene. After removal of 5 bases from V and 4 bases from J, the junction contained 6 bases not matched to a gene. CDR3 nucleotide sequence: TGTGCCAGCAGCACTTGGACAGGGGGCGGCACTGAAGCTTTCTTT. This gives the protein CASSTWTGGGTEAFF. Full variable domain (missing parts from reference TRBV7-2 and TRBJ1-1): GAGVSQSPSNKVTEKGKDVELRCDPISGHTALYWYRQSLGQGLEFLIYFQGNSAPDKSGLPSDRFSAERTGGSVSTLTIQRTQQEDSAVYLCASSTWTGGGTEAFFGQGTRLTVV.

This rearrangement joins TRBV6-5 to TRBJ1-1, with D perhaps TRBD1 (6 bases). The germline gives CDR1 MNHEY, CDR2 SVGAGI. The CDR3 sequence is 13 residues long. V lost 6 bases and J 14 bases, leaving 22 bases between the germline ends. DNA for the CDR3: TGTGCCAGCAGCTCACTCCGGGACAACCGAAAATTCTTT. Translating it yields CASSSLRDNRKFF.

The J gene is TRBJ2-3, the V gene TRBV7-6; 15 bases are a match to TRBD2. CDR3 length equals 16 residues. V dropped 4 bases and J dropped 5; count of bases not matched to a gene: 4. Germline V gives CDR1 SGHVS, CDR2 FNYEAQ. CDR3 protein: CASSSGLAGGIDTQYF. The CDR3 nucleotides read TGTGCCAGCAGCTCAGGACTAGCGGGGGGGATAGATACGCAGTATTTT.

This chain uses TRBV3-1 (or the pseudogene TRBV3-2) with TRBJ2-1; 8 positions agree with TRBD1. Unmatched junction bases numbered 4, after V lost 0 bases and J lost 6 bases. There are 15 residues in the CDR3. Germline values: CDR1 LGHDT, CDR2 YNNKEL (reference sequence). The CDR3 is CASSQEGTGGNEQFF. The CDR3, as DNA: TGTGCCAGCAGCCAAGAAGGAACAGGGGGCAATGAGCAGTTCTTC.

V gene TRBV19 combines with J gene TRBJ2-3; D perhaps matches TRBD2 (6 bases). V was pared by 6 bases and J by 10 bases, with 26 bases between. CDR3 length: 16 amino acids. Germline V gene sequence: CDR1 LNHDA, CDR2 SQIVND (reference sequence). CDR3 sequence: CASRLSTGTATSAQYF. The CDR3 DNA reads as TGTGCCAGTAGACTTTCCACCGGGACTGCCACGAGCGCGCAGTATTTT.

The chain uses TRBV28 and TRBJ1-2; 8 nucleotides agree with TRBD1. The CDR3 covers 13 residues. Trimming took 2 bases from V and 8 from J; bases not matched to a gene: 4. Germline V gene sequence: CDR1 MDHEN, CDR2 SYDVKM. The chain's CDR3 is CASSLGRGQGYTF. The CDR3 region has the DNA TGTGCCAGCAGTTTAGGCAGGGGGCAGGGCTACACCTTC.

J is TRBJ2-7 and V is TRBV27; 11 nucleotides match TRBD1. The V gene's germline CDR1 is MNHEY and CDR2 SMNVEV (reference sequence). V lost 6 bases and J lost 4; bases outside the gene matches: 8. The CDR3 extends over 15 amino acids. CDR3 in amino acids: CASRPQGQGGYEQYF. CDR3 sequence (DNA): TGTGCCAGCAGGCCTCAGGGACAGGGGGGATACGAGCAGTACTTC.

The J gene is TRBJ2-2, the V gene TRBV9; 7 bases agree with TRBD1. Germline trimming cut 3 bases from V and 0 bases from J; bases unmatched to any gene: 5. Germline CDR1 and CDR2: SGDLS and YYNGEE. This CDR3 is built from 16 residues. This CDR3 reads CASSANRGPNTGELFF. The CDR3 DNA sequence: TGTGCCAGCAGCGCAAACAGGGGCCCGAACACCGGGGAGCTGTTTTTT. Supplemented by reference TRBV9 and TRBJ2-2, the full variable domain reads DSGVTQTPKHLITATGQRVTLRCSPRSGDLSVYWYQQSLDQGLQFLIQYYNGEERAKGNILERFSAQQFPDLHSELNLSSLELGDSALYFCASSANRGPNTGELFFGEGSRLTVL.

This chain's CDR3 is CASRRQGGEKLFF. CDR3 DNA sequence: TGTGCCAGCAGAAGGCAGGGAGGAGAAAAACTGTTTTTT. The chain employs TRBV3-1 (or the pseudogene TRBV3-2) and TRBJ1-4, with D possibly TRBD1 on 5 matching bases. This CDR3 comprises 13 residues. V was clipped by 6 bases and J by 8 bases, with 13 bases between them. Germline-derived CDR1 and CDR2 are LGHDT and YNNKEL (reference sequence).

This sequence joins TRBV5-4 and TRBJ2-5; 14 bases are a match to TRBD2. The CDR3 is 16 residues long. The V gene's germline CDR1 is SGHNT and CDR2 YYREEE (reference sequence). V lost 4 bases, J lost 2 bases, and 4 bases stayed unmatched. CDR3 coding DNA: TGTGCCAGCAGCCCCGGGACTAGCGGGGGACAAGAGACCCAGTACTTC. It translates to CASSPGTSGGQETQYF.

V gene TRBV5-4 combines with J gene TRBJ2-7; no clear D gene. The CDR3 covers 13 residues. Trimming took 0 bases from V and 0 from J, leaving 4 bases between them. CDR1 is SGHNT, CDR2 YYREEE, per germline (reference sequence). CDR3 protein: CASSLDTSYEQYF. The CDR3 nucleotides read TGTGCCAGCAGCTTGGACACCTCCTACGAGCAGTACTTC.

The chain joins TRBV21-1 to TRBJ1-1; the table's TRBD1 call for D was not verified on the DNA. TRBV21-1 is a recognized pseudogene. This CDR3 comprises 13 residues. CDR3 sequence: CASSNPGRTEAFF. As DNA, the CDR3 is TGTGCCAGCAGCAACCCAGGGCGGACTGAAGCTTTCTTT.

The gene calls are TRBV9 and TRBJ2-3, with 7 bases lining up with TRBD2. Losses at the gene ends were 4 bases for V and 1 base for J; bases not matched to a gene: 6. The CDR3 length is 15 residues. Germline V gives CDR1 SGDLS, CDR2 YYNGEE. The CDR3 region has the DNA TGTGCCAGCAGCCCGGGAGCGGGACGCACAGATACGCAGTATTTT. Translating it yields CASSPGAGRTDTQYF.

The chain joins TRBV18 to TRBJ1-2, with a weak D call TRBD1 (6 bases). V dropped 3 bases and J dropped 2 bases, with 10 bases sitting between them. Germline V gene sequence: CDR1 KGHSH, CDR2 LQKENI. CDR3 length: 14 amino acids. CDR3 nucleotides: TGTGCCAGCTCACCCCCCCAGGGGAACTATGGCTACACCTTC. This sequence encodes CASSPPQGNYGYTF.

The chain has TRBV27 and TRBJ1-4; possibly TRBD1 for D (6 bases). V was pared by 2 bases and J by 0 bases, with 13 bases between. This CDR3 region has 17 residues. Per the germline V gene, CDR1 is MNHEY and CDR2 is SMNVEV (reference sequence). The CDR3, as DNA: TGTGCCAGCAGTTTAAACAGGGTGGGGGCAACTAATGAAAAACTGTTTTTT. As protein: CASSLNRVGATNEKLFF.

CDR3 DNA: TGCAGCGGGAGGGACACTGGTGGGAGCACCGGGGAGCTGTTTTTT. Translated: CSGRDTGGSTGELFF. The chain joins TRBV29-1 to TRBJ2-2; D possibly uses TRBD1 or TRBD2 (6 bases each). Trimming left V 7 bases short and J 4 bases short, with 19 bases between. The CDR3 has 15 residues. Per germline, CDR1 SQVTM and CDR2 ANQGSEA.

The J gene is TRBJ2-5, the V gene TRBV6-5; D is ambiguous. Trimming pared 2 bases from V and 1 base from J, leaving 5 bases between. This CDR3 region has 13 residues. Germline loops: CDR1 MNHEY, CDR2 SVGAGI. In DNA form, the CDR3 reads TGTGCCAGCAGTTACAGCATCCAAGAGACCCAGTACTTC. Protein: CASSYSIQETQYF.